This is a list of T cell receptor beta chains from one sample in a study of blood T cell repertoires in COVID-19. Sequenced by immunoSEQ multiplex PCR; TCRdb stores in-frame clones only, minus some. In the table there are some 300,000 clones, 70% to 90% of which are singletons. The sequenced sample consisted of peripheral blood. These receptors originate from a man in his 70s with acute or convalescent COVID-19. Both conserved end residues are part of each CDR3. The D gene is left open where the match is weak. Clone sizes are given selectively: once, few, many, or a class where the clone is expanded.

v_gene,abundance,j_gene,d_gene,CDR3nt,CDR3aa
TRBV9,-,TRBJ2-3,-,TGTGCCAGCAGCGTAACAAACCGACACACAGATACGCAGTATTTT,CASSVTNRHTDTQYF
TRBV12-3/TRBV12-4,-,TRBJ1-2,-,TGTGCCAGCAGCCTACAGGGTTACGGCTACACCTTC,CASSLQGYGYTF
TRBV24-1,-,TRBJ1-5,-,TGTGCCACCAGTAGAGGGAACGGAGAGCCCCAGCATTTT,CATSRGNGEPQHF
TRBV25-1,-,TRBJ2-5,-,TGTGCCAGCTCCAGAACGTCGGGAGCTGAAACCCAGTACTTC,CASSRTSGAETQYF
TRBV7-9,-,TRBJ1-1,TRBD1,TGTGCCAGCAGCTTGTGGACAGGGGGGAACACTGAAGCTTTCTTT,CASSLWTGGNTEAFF
TRBV7-9,few,TRBJ1-1,TRBD1,TGTGCCAGCAGCCACGGTCAGGGGGAGGAAGCTTTCTTT,CASSHGQGEEAFF
TRBV4-3,-,TRBJ2-5,-,TGCGCCAGCAGCCAGTGGGACATCCAAGAGACCCAGTACTTC,CASSQWDIQETQYF
TRBV28,-,TRBJ1-5,-,TGTGCCAGCAGTTTGGCCGGGGTTGGCAATCAGCCCCAGCATTTT,CASSLAGVGNQPQHF
TRBV24-1,-,TRBJ1-2,-,TGTGCCACCAGTGATCCCTCGGGGGGCGTATATGGCTACACCTTC,CATSDPSGGVYGYTF
TRBV6-5,-,TRBJ2-7,-,TGTGCCAGCAGTCAGAGGGACTGGGGCTACGAGCAGTACTTC,CASSQRDWGYEQYF
TRBV2,-,TRBJ1-5,TRBD1,TGTGCCAGCAAGGTCGACAGGGGGGAGGGTCAGCCCCAGCATTTT,CASKVDRGEGQPQHF
TRBV19,-,TRBJ2-2,TRBD2,TGTGCCAGTAGTACTCGGACTAGCGGGAGAGGCGGCACCGGGGAGCTGTTTTTT,CASSTRTSGRGGTGELFF
TRBV30,-,TRBJ1-6,TRBD1,TGTGCCTGGGGGCAGGGGGCGCGTTCACCCCTCCACTTT,CAWGQGARSPLHF
TRBV7-6,-,TRBJ2-7,TRBD2,TGTGCCAGCAGCGCCGGGACTAGCGGAAGCTACGAGCAGTACTTC,CASSAGTSGSYEQYF
TRBV9,-,TRBJ1-2,TRBD1,TGTGCCAGCAGCGGCGGCGCAGGGGGCGGTGGCTACACCTTC,CASSGGAGGGGYTF
TRBV7-2,medium-sized,TRBJ2-7,TRBD2,TGTGCCAGCAGCTTAGCGTCTAGCGGATTATACGAGCAGTACTTC,CASSLASSGLYEQYF
TRBV5-6,-,TRBJ1-2,TRBD1,TGTGCCAGCAGCTTGGCACGGGACAGGACCTCCTATGGCTACACCTTC,CASSLARDRTSYGYTF
TRBV6-5,-,TRBJ2-6,-,TGTGCCAGCAGTTCCCGGGGGGCCGGGGCCAACGTCCTGACTTTC,CASSSRGAGANVLTF
TRBV6-5,-,TRBJ1-2,TRBD1,TGTGCCAGCAGTACACGACAGGGGAACTATGGCTACACCTTC,CASSTRQGNYGYTF
TRBV4-3,-,TRBJ1-2,-,TGCGCCAGCAGCCTAGGACAGCCGCCTGAGTATGGCTACACCTTC,CASSLGQPPEYGYTF
TRBV7-2,-,TRBJ2-1,-,TGTGCCAGCAGCTTACTGGGGGGGCTCTACAATGAGCAGTTCTTC,CASSLLGGLYNEQFF
TRBV7-2,few,TRBJ1-3,-,TGTGCCAGCAGCTTAGAAGAGGGCAACACCATATATTTT,CASSLEEGNTIYF
TRBV9,-,TRBJ2-2,-,TGTGCCAGCAGCCCCGGAGGGTTTGGCGGGGAGCTGTTTTTT,CASSPGGFGGELFF
TRBV11-2,-,TRBJ2-1,-,TGTGCCAGCAGCTCCTACAGGGAGCAGTTCTTC,CASSSYREQFF
TRBV2,-,TRBJ2-6,-,TGTGCCAGCATCCGGGACACGGGTCTCTCTGGGGCCAACGTCCTGACTTTC,CASIRDTGLSGANVLTF
TRBV30,few,TRBJ2-7,TRBD2,TGTGCCTGGCGCTCCGGGACTAGCGGGTCCTACGAGCAGTACTTC,CAWRSGTSGSYEQYF
TRBV24-1,-,TRBJ2-1,TRBD2,TGTGCCACCAGTGATTTACGCGCGGGAGGTTTTGAGCAGTTCTTC,CATSDLRAGGFEQFF
TRBV11-3,-,TRBJ2-3,TRBD2,TGTGCCAGCAGTAGCGGGGCGGACGATACGCAGTATTTT,CASSSGADDTQYF
TRBV4-2,-,TRBJ1-6,TRBD1,TGTGCCAGCACCCAAAGCTGGGGACAGAATTCACCCCTCCACTTT,CASTQSWGQNSPLHF
TRBV11-3,-,TRBJ2-5,-,TGTGCCAGCAGCTCGGGTGTGTTGGAGACCCAGTACTTC,CASSSGVLETQYF
TRBV7-9,-,TRBJ1-1,-,TGTGCCGCGAACCAGGTGACTGAAGCTTTCTTT,CAANQVTEAFF
TRBV30,-,TRBJ1-2,-,TGTGCCTGGACAGGGCGTGCGTCTAACTATGGCTACACCTTC,CAWTGRASNYGYTF
TRBV18,few,TRBJ1-2,-,TGTGCCAGCTCACCACAGGGACGAGGGGGCTATGGCTACACCTTC,CASSPQGRGGYGYTF
TRBV5-1,-,TRBJ2-5,TRBD1,TGCGCCAGCAGCTTGATGGGACAGCCCCAAGAGACCCAGTACTTC,CASSLMGQPQETQYF
TRBV11-3,-,TRBJ1-4,-,TGTGCCAGCAGCCCGCTGACAGGAACCCTTAATGAAAAACTGTTTTTT,CASSPLTGTLNEKLFF
TRBV5-1,-,TRBJ2-5,TRBD1,TGCGCCAGCACCCCCTTAACAGGGGCGGGAGAGACCCAGTACTTC,CASTPLTGAGETQYF
TRBV24-1,-,TRBJ1-3,-,TGTGCCACCAGTGGTTCCTCCTCTGGAAACACCATATATTTT,CATSGSSSGNTIYF
TRBV5-5,-,TRBJ1-6,-,TGTGCCAGCAGCTTGGGGACTAATAATTCACCCCTCCACTTT,CASSLGTNNSPLHF
TRBV4-3,-,TRBJ1-3,TRBD1,TGCGCCAGCAGCCACGCAGGGGGCTCTGGAAACACCATATATTTT,CASSHAGGSGNTIYF
TRBV6-2/TRBV6-3,-,TRBJ2-7,-,TGTGCCAGCAGTTACTTCGGTCACGACTACGAGCAGTACTTC,CASSYFGHDYEQYF
TRBV28,once,TRBJ2-7,TRBD1,TGTGCCAGCAGTGCGCCGGGACAGGGAACCTACGAGCAGTACTTC,CASSAPGQGTYEQYF
TRBV6-5,-,TRBJ2-7,TRBD1,TGTGCCAGCAGTTTGGACAGGTTAAAACCCTACGAGCAGTACTTC,CASSLDRLKPYEQYF
TRBV7-7,many,TRBJ2-2,-,TGTGCCAGCAGTCCCGGGACTTACACCGGGGAGCTGTTTTTT,CASSPGTYTGELFF
TRBV6-6,-,TRBJ2-3,-,TGTGCCAGCACTACAGGCCTGGGGGATACGCAGTATTTT,CASTTGLGDTQYF
TRBV19,-,TRBJ1-5,-,TGTGCCAGTAGTATGGAATCTGGGGCAAATCAGCCCCAGCATTTT,CASSMESGANQPQHF
TRBV2,-,TRBJ2-3,TRBD1,TGTGCCAGCAGTGGGTCTGGGACAGGGCTTACAGATACGCAGTATTTT,CASSGSGTGLTDTQYF
TRBV6-5,-,TRBJ1-6,-,TGTGCCAGCAGTTACGGCCAGGGACCCCTCCACTTT,CASSYGQGPLHF
TRBV5-4,-,TRBJ2-1,TRBD1,TGTGCCAGCAGCTCCCCGACAGGGAACAATGAGCAGTTCTTC,CASSSPTGNNEQFF
TRBV7-9,-,TRBJ2-3,-,TGTGCCAGCAGCTTAGTTAGGTGGGGCGGTGGAGATACGCAGTATTTT,CASSLVRWGGGDTQYF
TRBV6-5,few,TRBJ2-3,-,TGTGCCAGCAGCGCCTGGCTCACAGATACGCAGTATTTT,CASSAWLTDTQYF
TRBV7-9,-,TRBJ2-1,-,TGTGCCAGCAGCTTAGGGGCGAACAATGAGCAGTTCTTC,CASSLGANNEQFF
TRBV6-5,-,TRBJ1-4,-,TGTGCCAGCAGACCCTTGGGCCCTAATGAAAAACTGTTTTTT,CASRPLGPNEKLFF
TRBV6-6,-,TRBJ2-7,-,TGTGCCAGCAGTTCCCTAGGAAAAGGGGACGAGCAGTACTTC,CASSSLGKGDEQYF
TRBV6-5,once,TRBJ1-1,-,TGTGCCAGCAGTTACGCATGGGACATGAACACTGAAGCTTTCTTT,CASSYAWDMNTEAFF
TRBV3-1/TRBV3-2,-,TRBJ2-2,TRBD2,TGTGCCAGCAGCCGCACTAGCGTCCCCGGGGAGCTGTTTTTT,CASSRTSVPGELFF